Below are 32 T cell receptor beta chains sequenced from a single sample in a study of shared clonotypes between healthy human individuals. Libraries were prepared by immunoSEQ multiplex PCR; TCRdb keeps only in-frame clonotypes and omits some of them. The data hold some 500,000 clones, with less than 96% observed a single time. The specimen was naive CD4+ T cells sorted from blood. This sample's subset: CD45RA+ positively selected. The origin of the receptors is a woman aged 30 to 39 in good health.

The rearrangement uses TRBV19 and TRBJ2-3; D is possibly TRBD2 (5 bases). From germline, CDR1 is LNHDA and CDR2 SQIVND (reference sequence). This CDR3 is built from 13 residues. V was shortened by 9 bases and J by 10 bases, with 20 bases between the two germline ends. The DNA of the CDR3 is TGTGCCAGCGCCGGGATAACCCGGCAGGCGCAGTATTTT. This gives the protein CASAGITRQAQYF.

The chain uses TRBV19 and TRBJ2-5; 9 bases agree with TRBD2. Per the germline V gene, CDR1 is LNHDA and CDR2 is SQIVND (reference sequence). This CDR3 has 15 residues. The V and J ends lost 5 bases and 4 bases, in that order; junction bases with no gene match: 8. CDR3: CASSVLSGSGETQYF. In DNA, the CDR3 is TGTGCCAGTAGTGTTCTTAGCGGGAGTGGAGAGACCCAGTACTTC. Filled out from reference TRBV19 and TRBJ2-5, the complete variable domain reads DGGITQSPKYLFRKEGQNVTLSCEQNLNHDAMYWYRQDPGQGLRLIYYSQIVNDFQKGDIAEGYSVSREKKESFPLTVTSAQKNPTAFYLCASSVLSGSGETQYFGPGTRLLVL.

The chain recombines TRBV28 with TRBJ1-1; TRBD1 might be the D (5 bases). Germline CDR1 MDHEN, CDR2 SYDVKM. The CDR3 has 16 amino acids. The V gene lost 9 bases and the J gene lost 3 bases, with 23 bases spanning the gap. The CDR3 sequence is CASHHLGGGSDTEAFF. The DNA for the CDR3 is TGTGCCAGTCATCACCTGGGCGGGGGATCGGACACTGAAGCTTTCTTT.

The rearrangement links TRBV19 to TRBJ1-5; no clear D. The CDR3 is 13 amino acids. The ends were cut back, 5 bases at V and 6 bases at J, with 11 bases in the middle. The germline gives CDR1 LNHDA, CDR2 SQIVND (reference sequence). The CDR3 protein is CASSSTSPQPQHF. In nucleotides, the CDR3 is TGTGCCAGTAGTTCCACCTCCCCTCAGCCCCAGCATTTT.

This chain uses TRBV28 with TRBJ2-7, with 9 bases identical to TRBD2. The V and J ends lost 7 bases and 2 bases, in that order; junction bases with no gene match: 12. The CDR3 sequence is 16 residues long. Germline V lookup: CDR1 MDHEN, CDR2 SYDVKM. DNA of the CDR3: TGTGCCAGCACCCTTTACCTGCCTAGCGGGGCCTACGAGCAGTACTTC. Protein product: CASTLYLPSGAYEQYF.

About this clone: The same CDR3 arises from other DNA sequences in this sample as well. The V gene is TRBV15, the J gene TRBJ2-7; a possible D gene is TRBD1 (5 bases). This CDR3 region has 14 residues. V lost 0 bases to trimming and J lost 2 bases, with 8 bases between them. Germline V gene lookup returns CDR1 LNHNV and CDR2 YYDKDF (reference sequence). For the CDR3, the DNA is TGTGCCACCAGCAGAGAGGCAGGGCCCTACGAGCAGTACTTC. Its translation: CATSREAGPYEQYF.

This clone was observed a single time. The chain joins TRBV19 to TRBJ1-2, with D perhaps matching TRBD1 (5 bases). The germline V gene has CDR1 LNHDA and CDR2 SQIVND (reference sequence). This CDR3 has 15 residues. Between the trimmed V and J ends, which lost 4 bases and 3 bases, there was a span of 15 bases. The CDR3 DNA reads as TGTGCCAGTAGTACCGGGGGGAGGGAAGACTATGGCTACACCTTC. Translating gives CASSTGGREDYGYTF.

This clone was observed once. V is TRBV28 and J is TRBJ1-2, with D possibly matching TRBD1 (6 bases). Germline-derived CDR1 and CDR2 are MDHEN and SYDVKM. V was shortened by 6 bases and J by 6 bases, with 26 bases between the two germline ends. This CDR3 comprises 17 residues. The CDR3 protein is CASSFRGYGTGLNGYTF. As DNA, the CDR3 is TGTGCCAGCAGCTTCCGGGGATACGGAACAGGGCTGAATGGCTACACCTTC.

The J gene is TRBJ2-1, the V gene TRBV19; possible D gene TRBD2, 6 bases. CDR1 LNHDA and CDR2 SQIVND come from the germline V gene (reference sequence). There are 15 residues in the CDR3. Trimming left V 5 bases short and J 4 bases short, with 15 bases between. The CDR3 bases are TGTGCCAGTAGTGCGCGGGACCTGGGGTACAATGAGCAGTTCTTC. This sequence encodes CASSARDLGYNEQFF. The full variable domain, its missing parts supplied by reference TRBV19 and TRBJ2-1, is DGGITQSPKYLFRKEGQNVTLSCEQNLNHDAMYWYRQDPGQGLRLIYYSQIVNDFQKGDIAEGYSVSREKKESFPLTVTSAQKNPTAFYLCASSARDLGYNEQFFGPGTRLTVL.

The chain is built from TRBV10-3 and TRBJ2-7; 7 bases agree with TRBD2. Germline assignment: CDR1 ENHRY and CDR2 SYGVKD. The length of the CDR3 is 15 residues. V lost 3 bases and J lost 0; bases outside the gene matches: 5. CDR3 sequence: CAISEAAGNSYEQYF. Written as DNA, the CDR3 is TGTGCCATCAGTGAAGCAGCGGGGAACTCCTACGAGCAGTACTTC.

To note about this clone: One end of the junction fails to match germline, which may point to a read error. Other nucleotide sequences from this sample produce the same CDR3. The V gene is TRBV4-1, the J gene TRBJ1-1, with D maybe TRBD1 (6 bases). Germline V gives CDR1 MGHRA, CDR2 YSYEKL. The length of the CDR3 is 13 residues. The CDR3 sequence: CASSQGQGTEAFF. CDR3 nucleotides: TGCGCCAGCAGCCAGGGGCAGGGGACTGAAGCTTTCTTC.

The V gene is TRBV19, the J gene TRBJ2-1, with 14 bases identical to TRBD2. Germline V gene lookup returns CDR1 LNHDA and CDR2 SQIVND (reference sequence). The CDR3 has 16 amino acids. Trimming took 5 bases from V and 10 from J; bases not matched to a gene: 10. The CDR3 is CASSGTGTSGSGEQFF. Here the CDR3 DNA reads TGTGCCAGTAGTGGAACCGGGACTAGCGGGAGCGGGGAGCAGTTCTTC.

The chain uses TRBV10-2 and TRBJ2-2, with D possibly being TRBD1 (5 bases). This CDR3 contains 13 residues. V lost 6 bases and J 5 bases, leaving 10 bases between the germline ends. Per germline, CDR1 WSHSY and CDR2 SAAADI. CDR3 in DNA: TGCGCCAGCAGGGAACAGGTTACCGGGGAGCTGTTTTTT. This encodes CASREQVTGELFF.

This clone showed up just a few times. The chain couples TRBV4-2 to TRBJ2-2; possibly TRBD1 for D (5 bases). The germline V gene encodes CDR1 LGHNA and CDR2 YNFKEQ. The ends were cut back, 8 bases at V and 1 base at J, with 8 bases in the middle. The CDR3 spans 13 residues. For the CDR3, the DNA is TGTGCCAGCTCCAGGGTGAACACCGGGGAGCTGTTTTTT. The encoded protein is CASSRVNTGELFF.

As to this clone: Additional DNA sequences in this sample encode the identical CDR3. CDR3 loop: CASSPPGQGPYEQYF. CDR3 coding DNA: TGTGCCAGCTCACCTCCGGGACAGGGGCCCTACGAGCAGTACTTC. The chain is built from TRBV18 and TRBJ2-7; 10 bases match TRBD1. Germline CDR1 is KGHSH and CDR2 is LQKENI. V gave up 3 bases and J gave up 2 bases; unmatched junction bases: 4. The CDR3 runs 15 residues.

V is TRBV6-1 and J is TRBJ2-7; 8 nucleotides match TRBD2. J lost 0 bases, V lost 6 bases, and 4 bases had no gene match. CDR1 MNHNS and CDR2 SASEGT come from the germline V gene. The CDR3 length is 14 residues. The CDR3 is CASRLAESSYEQYF. CDR3 in DNA: TGTGCCAGCAGACTAGCGGAGAGCTCCTACGAGCAGTACTTC.

The rearrangement links TRBV6-1 to TRBJ2-7; D is undetermined. The CDR3 sequence is 13 residues long. V was clipped by 2 bases and J by 7 bases, with 12 bases between them. CDR1 and CDR2 from the germline V gene are MNHNS and SASEGT. CDR3: CASSEYALGEQYF. As DNA, the CDR3 is TGTGCCAGCAGTGAATACGCCCTTGGAGAGCAGTACTTC.

The chain is built from TRBV28 and TRBJ2-7, with no clear D. V was trimmed by 6 bases and J by 7 bases, leaving 22 bases between them. Germline V CDR1 and CDR2: MDHEN, SYDVKM. This CDR3 has 15 amino acids. CDR3 residues: CASRLRVGYYEEQYF. The CDR3 DNA follows: TGTGCCAGCAGGTTACGTGTCGGATACTACGAGGAGCAGTACTTC.

This clone was detected only once. The rearrangement links TRBV18 to TRBJ1-3; D possibly corresponds to TRBD1 (6 bases). Per germline, CDR1 KGHSH and CDR2 LQKENI. This CDR3 spans 15 amino acids. V shed 4 bases and J shed 2 bases, with 12 bases lying between them. The CDR3 is CASSRTEGPGNTIYF. The CDR3 DNA reads as TGTGCCAGCTCACGGACAGAAGGGCCTGGAAACACCATATATTTT.

This chain uses TRBV7-9 with TRBJ2-7; no clear D. CDR3 length: 14 amino acids. CDR1 is SEHNR, CDR2 FQNEAQ, per germline (reference sequence). V shed 1 base and J shed 3 bases, with 10 bases lying between them. CDR3 DNA sequence: TGTGCCAGCAGCTTAGGGGCTGCAAACTACGAGCAGTACTTC. It codes for CASSLGAANYEQYF.

The chain recombines TRBV11-2 with TRBJ2-7, with 7 bases that match TRBD2. V gave up 6 bases and J gave up 4 bases; unmatched junction bases: 6. CDR1 SGHAT and CDR2 FQNNGV come from the germline V gene. There are 13 residues in the CDR3. CDR3 sequence: CASSGTTKYEQYF. Written as DNA, the CDR3 is TGTGCCAGCAGTGGGACTACCAAATACGAGCAGTACTTC.

The chain joins TRBV5-1 to TRBJ2-3; D remains ambiguous. From germline, CDR1 is SGHRS and CDR2 YFSETQ. V shed 0 bases and J shed 9 bases, with 11 bases lying between them. The CDR3 runs to 13 residues. For the CDR3, the DNA is TGCGCCAGCAGCTTGGTCCCCCTAGAAACGCAGTATTTT. Its translation: CASSLVPLETQYF.

The gene calls are TRBV6-6 and TRBJ1-1; no clear D gene. The CDR3 length is 15 residues. Trimming stripped 5 bases from V and 1 base from J, with 14 bases between. Germline assignment: CDR1 MNHNY and CDR2 SVGAGI (reference sequence). The CDR3 coding sequence is TGTGCCAGCAGTAGCTCATGGGAGGGGAACACTGAAGCTTTCTTT. Protein product: CASSSSWEGNTEAFF.

The chain employs TRBV28 and TRBJ2-7, with D possibly matching TRBD1 (5 bases). V lost 4 bases to trimming and J lost 2 bases, with 12 bases between them. Germline V gene data show CDR1 as MDHEN and CDR2 as SYDVKM. The CDR3 sequence is 14 residues long. The CDR3 DNA reads TGTGCCAGCAGTTCTCAGGACACTACCTACGAGCAGTACTTC. Translated: CASSSQDTTYEQYF.

The J gene is TRBJ2-1, the V gene TRBV28; 11 bases agree with TRBD2. This CDR3 has 17 residues. V was pared by 7 bases and J by 4 bases, with 12 bases of the junction left unmatched. Germline V lookup: CDR1 MDHEN, CDR2 SYDVKM. The DNA of the CDR3 is TGTGCCAGCACCGGCGCAGGTAGCGGGAGGGGTTACAATGAGCAGTTCTTC. Protein sequence: CASTGAGSGRGYNEQFF.

CDR3 bases: TGTGCCAGCAGCTTAGTATTAAAGGGGGCGGGGACCTACGAGCAGTACTTC. Protein sequence: CASSLVLKGAGTYEQYF. The chain is built from TRBV11-2 and TRBJ2-7; D might be TRBD1 (7 bases). Trimming removed 1 base from V and 2 bases from J, with 18 bases in between. This CDR3 comprises 17 residues. Germline CDR1 SGHAT, CDR2 FQNNGV.

The CDR3 region has the DNA TGTGCCAGCAGCCCAGCGCAAAGGGGGCACGGTACCGGGGAGCTGTTTTTT. It is translated as CASSPAQRGHGTGELFF. The genes are TRBV4-2 and TRBJ2-2; 7 nucleotides line up with TRBD1. The junction had 13 bases not matched to a gene; V was cut back by 4 bases and J by 5 bases. CDR1 is LGHNA and CDR2 is YNFKEQ in the germline V gene. CDR3 length: 17 amino acids.

The V gene is TRBV28, the J gene TRBJ2-6; D unclear. Germline lookup yields CDR1 MDHEN and CDR2 SYDVKM. V lost 4 bases to trimming and J lost 1 base, with 8 bases between them. CDR3 length: 15 amino acids. This CDR3 reads CASSYSRSGANVLTF. CDR3 coding DNA: TGTGCCAGCAGTTATTCGAGATCTGGGGCCAACGTCCTGACTTTC.

The chain couples TRBV6-6 to TRBJ2-7; D gene uncertain. V lost 0 bases, J lost 6 bases, and 12 bases lay in between. There are 14 residues in the CDR3. Germline V gives CDR1 MNHNY, CDR2 SVGAGI (reference sequence). The CDR3 reads CASSYSWETSEQYF. CDR3 DNA sequence: TGTGCCAGCAGTTACTCGTGGGAAACGAGCGAGCAGTACTTC.

The J gene is TRBJ2-1, the V gene TRBV29-1; maybe TRBD1 (6 bases). The CDR3 covers 11 residues. Trimming left V 6 bases short and J 10 bases short, with 13 bases between. Germline assignment: CDR1 SQVTM and CDR2 ANQGSEA. The CDR3 DNA sequence: TGCAGCGTGGAACAGGGTAACGAGCAGTTCTTC. The encoded protein is CSVEQGNEQFF.

The V gene is TRBV5-1, the J gene TRBJ1-4, with D perhaps TRBD1 (5 bases). V was clipped by 0 bases and J by 5 bases, with 14 bases between them. This CDR3 contains 16 residues. The germline V gene encodes CDR1 SGHRS and CDR2 YFSETQ. The CDR3 DNA follows: TGCGCCAGCAGCTTGGTTGGACCGCGGGGGAATGAAAAACTGTTTTTT. Amino acids: CASSLVGPRGNEKLFF.

V usage is TRBV18 and J usage is TRBJ2-3, with D tentatively TRBD1 (5 bases). CDR3 size: 17 residues. Germline CDR1 and CDR2: KGHSH and LQKENI. The V and J ends lost 2 bases and 6 bases respectively, with 21 bases between them. CDR3 sequence: CASSPGDGARWFDTQYF. CDR3 DNA sequence: TGTGCCAGCTCACCAGGTGATGGGGCACGGTGGTTCGATACGCAGTATTTT. Variable domain in full (rest from reference TRBV18 and TRBJ2-3): NAGVMQNPRHLVRRRGQEARLRCSPMKGHSHVYWYRQLPEEGLKFMVYLQKENIIDESGMPKERFSAEFPKEGPSILRIQQVVRGDSAAYFCASSPGDGARWFDTQYFGPGTRLTVL.